This TCR beta chain emerged from a study of cytomegalovirus exposure and HLA in healthy donors. The PCR contained 60 Vbeta and 13 Jbeta primers. Measured with immunoSEQ multiplex PCR; TCRdb has only the in-frame clones, and not every one. The sample carries over 110,000 clones, approximately 80% recorded once. Trimming took off 9 bases at V and 13 bases at J, with 25 bases between the two ends. The CDR3 has 13 residues. CDR1 and CDR2 from the germline V gene are SNHLY and FYNNEI. Sequencing was done on a sample of PBMCs. The chain recombines TRBV2 with TRBJ2-7; TRBD2 might be the D (6 bases). This sequence originates from a woman aged 55-70 years in good health and CMV-seropositive. The CDR3 bases are TGTGCCAGATCCGGGCTAGCGAGGTCCGAGTTATACTTC. Amino acids: CARSGLARSELYF.